This T cell receptor (beta chain) emerged from a study of blood T cell repertoires in COVID-19. The CDR3 is 16 residues long. Germline CDR1 MGHDK, CDR2 SYGVNS. Germline trimming cut 4 bases from V and 4 bases from J; bases unmatched to any gene: 8. TCRdb's copy holds only in-frame clones and misses some; the assay was immunoSEQ multiplex PCR. This table holds roughly 140,000 clones, more than 75% found once. This clonotype was obtained from a man aged 60 to 75 with acute or convalescent COVID-19. The chain recombines TRBV25-1 with TRBJ2-1, with TRBD2 matching 9 bases. The sample comprised peripheral blood. In nucleotides, the CDR3 is TGTGCCAGCAGTGGCTCCGGGACTAGCCTTTACAATGAGCAGTTCTTC. Translating it yields CASSGSGTSLYNEQFF.